This entry lists 17 T cell receptor beta chains sequenced from one sample in a study of cytomegalovirus exposure and HLA in healthy donors. 13 Jbeta primers and 60 Vbeta primers were used for the PCR. This table comes from immunoSEQ multiplex PCR, and its TCRdb copy is limited to in-frame clones, with some not included. The data hold over 110,000 clones, with 82% observed a single time. The sequenced sample was PBMCs. The receptors derive from a male donor in good health and CMV-seronegative.

The J gene is TRBJ1-5, the V gene TRBV14; TRBD1 is a possible D gene (5 bases). The length of the CDR3 is 15 residues. The germline V gene has CDR1 SGHDN and CDR2 FVKESK. Between the trimmed V and J ends, which lost 0 bases and 6 bases, there was a span of 12 bases. CDR3 nucleotides: TGTGCCAGCAGCCAAGATGCAGGGTTAGGTCAGCCCCAGCATTTT. This translates into CASSQDAGLGQPQHF.

The chain couples TRBV9 to TRBJ1-4, with 8 nucleotides matching TRBD1. Germline V CDR1 and CDR2: SGDLS, YYNGEE. V shed 3 bases and J 7 bases; nucleotides not matched to a gene: 8. The length of the CDR3 is 15 residues. The CDR3 region is CASSDRDRPGEKLFF. In DNA, the CDR3 is TGTGCCAGCAGCGACCGGGACAGGCCAGGTGAAAAACTGTTTTTT. The variable domain in full, with the rest retrieved from reference TRBV9 and TRBJ1-4, is DSGVTQTPKHLITATGQRVTLRCSPRSGDLSVYWYQQSLDQGLQFLIQYYNGEERAKGNILERFSAQQFPDLHSELNLSSLELGDSALYFCASSDRDRPGEKLFFGSGTQLSVL.

V and J are TRBV6-5 and TRBJ1-2; D is uncertain. V was pared by 4 bases and J by 1 base, with 10 bases between. There are 14 residues in the CDR3. CDR1 and CDR2 from the germline V gene are MNHEY and SVGAGI. The CDR3 protein is CASSLQSNNYGYTF. In DNA form, the CDR3 reads TGTGCCAGCAGTTTACAGTCTAATAACTATGGCTACACCTTC.

The count of this clone is one. The chain employs TRBV7-3 and TRBJ2-1, with TRBD2 matching 11 bases. The CDR3 runs to 15 residues. J lost 10 bases, V lost 5 bases, and 10 bases had no gene match. Germline V gives CDR1 SGHTA, CDR2 FQGTGA. The CDR3 region has the DNA TGTGCCAGCAGCCCATCCGGGACTAGCGGACACGAGCAGTTCTTC. Translation gives CASSPSGTSGHEQFF. Filled out from reference TRBV7-3 and TRBJ2-1, the complete variable domain reads GAGVSQTPSNKVTEKGKYVELRCDPISGHTALYWYRQSLGQGPEFLIYFQGTGAADDSGLPNDRFFAVRPEGSVSTLKIQRTERGDSAVYLCASSPSGTSGHEQFFGPGTRLTVL.

The V and J genes are TRBV25-1 and TRBJ2-2; 9 bases are shared with TRBD2. Trimming removed 8 bases from V and 1 base from J; junction bases left unmatched: 5. The CDR3 length is 15 residues. CDR1 and CDR2 from the germline V gene are MGHDK and SYGVNS. The CDR3 spells CASLAAGGNTGELFF. CDR3 sequence (DNA): TGTGCCAGCTTGGCAGCGGGAGGGAACACCGGGGAGCTGTTTTTT.

The V gene is TRBV5-6, the J gene TRBJ2-7; D is uncertain. Germline CDR1 SGHDT, CDR2 YYEEEE. This CDR3 contains 13 residues. V lost 2 bases and J 3 bases, leaving 9 bases between the germline ends. CDR3 in DNA: TGTGCCAGCAGCTTCGCCGCAGGCTACGAGCAGTACTTC. This encodes CASSFAAGYEQYF.

The chain is built from TRBV4-1 and TRBJ2-1; 11 bases align to TRBD2. The ends lost 0 bases at V and 10 bases at J; junction bases unmatched: 14. This CDR3 contains 18 residues. CDR1 is MGHRA, CDR2 YSYEKL, per germline. The CDR3 sequence: CASSQDGLAGGRLKEQFF. DNA of the CDR3: TGCGCCAGCAGCCAAGATGGATTAGCGGGAGGGCGCTTAAAGGAGCAGTTCTTC.

The chain has TRBV25-1 and TRBJ2-7; tentatively, D is TRBD2 (6 bases). The CDR3 has 14 amino acids. With 4 bases removed from V and 6 bases from J, the gap between germline ends came to 16 bases. Germline CDR1 MGHDK, CDR2 SYGVNS. CDR3 in DNA: TGTGCCAGCAGTGTAAGACTAGTCGGTAGCGAGCAGTACTTC. Translating it yields CASSVRLVGSEQYF.

The chain uses TRBV5-6 and TRBJ2-1; 10 bases map to TRBD2. Germline V gene sequence: CDR1 SGHDT, CDR2 YYEEEE. The CDR3 spans 14 residues. V lost 7 bases and J lost 8; bases outside the gene matches: 9. The CDR3 nucleotides read TGTGCCAGCCTCCTGCTAGCGGGAGTCCATGAGCAGTTCTTC. It yields the protein CASLLLAGVHEQFF.

The chain employs TRBV27 and TRBJ2-3; 7 nucleotides line up with TRBD1. The V segment lost 4 bases and the J segment 2 bases; nucleotides outside the gene matches: 6. The CDR3 consists of 15 residues. From germline, CDR1 is MNHEY and CDR2 SMNVEV (reference sequence). DNA of the CDR3: TGTGCCAGCAGTTCTGGGACAGAGCCCACAGATACGCAGTATTTT. Its protein product is CASSSGTEPTDTQYF.

V is TRBV10-3 and J is TRBJ2-7; D remains unclear. The CDR3 runs to 15 residues. V was cut by 0 bases and J by 7 bases, with 16 bases left in between. Germline assignment: CDR1 ENHRY and CDR2 SYGVKD. For the CDR3, the DNA is TGTGCCATCAGTGAGTCAGTGAACTCCTCACCTGAGCAGTACTTC. Its protein is CAISESVNSSPEQYF.

The V call is TRBV9, the J call TRBJ2-4; possible D gene TRBD2, 5 bases. The CDR3 spans 16 residues. V was cut by 4 bases and J by 0 bases, with 14 bases left in between. The V gene's germline CDR1 is SGDLS and CDR2 YYNGEE. CDR3 nucleotides: TGTGCCAGCAGCCCCCGAGGGTCTCTAGCCAAAAACATTCAGTACTTC. It specifies CASSPRGSLAKNIQYF.

The V and J genes are TRBV15 and TRBJ1-5; D possibly corresponds to TRBD1 (5 bases). With 1 base removed from V and 7 bases from J, the gap between germline ends came to 17 bases. The germline V gene encodes CDR1 LNHNV and CDR2 YYDKDF (reference sequence). This CDR3 region has 16 residues. The CDR3 reads CATSRGVVGRGQPQHF. CDR3 coding DNA: TGTGCCACCAGCAGAGGAGTAGTGGGTAGGGGCCAGCCCCAGCATTTT.

The chain couples TRBV29-1 to TRBJ2-1; 8 positions match TRBD2. Germline lookup yields CDR1 SQVTM and CDR2 ANQGSEA. This CDR3 is 16 amino acids long. Unmatched junction bases numbered 12, after V lost 0 bases and J lost 8 bases. The DNA of the CDR3 is TGCAGCGTTGAAGACCCGAGGAGCGGGAGAGGTGATGAGCAGTTCTTC. Translation: CSVEDPRSGRGDEQFF.

The table lists this clone with a count of one. This sequence joins TRBV5-5 and TRBJ2-2; D not resolved. Trimming left V 1 base short and J 6 bases short, with 16 bases between. CDR1 is SGHKS, CDR2 YYEKEE, per germline (reference sequence). The CDR3 runs 16 residues. CDR3: CASSLFLSSSAGELFF. CDR3 sequence (DNA): TGTGCCAGCAGCTTGTTCCTTTCGTCGAGTGCCGGGGAGCTGTTTTTT.

The gene calls are TRBV9 and TRBJ1-4; possibly TRBD1 for D (6 bases). The length of the CDR3 is 14 residues. V was clipped by 4 bases and J by 2 bases, with 9 bases between them. From germline, CDR1 is SGDLS and CDR2 YYNGEE. CDR3 nucleotide sequence: TGTGCCAGCAGCTTCACAGGGACTAATGAAAAACTGTTTTTT. Its translation: CASSFTGTNEKLFF. Full variable domain (remainder filled in from reference TRBV9 and TRBJ1-4): DSGVTQTPKHLITATGQRVTLRCSPRSGDLSVYWYQQSLDQGLQFLIQYYNGEERAKGNILERFSAQQFPDLHSELNLSSLELGDSALYFCASSFTGTNEKLFFGSGTQLSVL.

The chain couples TRBV30 to TRBJ2-1; weak D call: TRBD2 (5 bases). The germline V gene encodes CDR1 GTSNPN and CDR2 SVGIG (reference sequence). V dropped 2 bases and J dropped 2 bases, with 10 bases sitting between them. CDR3 length: 14 residues. DNA of the CDR3: TGTGCCTGGAGTAGTGGCGGGCCCTACAATGAGCAGTTCTTC. Protein product: CAWSSGGPYNEQFF.